This TCR beta chain was identified during a study of T-cell memory formation after mild COVID-19. For the study at large: Each donor largely had its own TCR clusters. Study-level results: Shrinking CD4+ clones resided mostly in CM and EM, and CD8+ ones in EMRA. CD4/CD8 balance characterized clones contracting day 15 to 85, and CD4+ skew characterized later expanders.

It was 5'RACE with constant-segment primers that produced the TCR alpha and TCR beta cDNA libraries, which carried sample barcodes and UMIs. TCRdb reprocessed the 5' RACE reads via MiXCR and lists one record per CDR3 protein. The data contain 400,000 to 500,000 distinct CDR3 sequences, about 24% of them singletons. Germline-derived CDR1 and CDR2 are DFQATT and SNEGSKA (reference sequence). This CDR3 has 12 residues. V shed 6 bases and J shed 0 bases, with 9 bases lying between them. As for this clonotype: Its antigen is not known.

Sequencing was performed on PBMCs or a T cell subset sorted from them (not recorded which). The origin of this receptor is an adult woman who had mild COVID-19 (a few samples of this study predate the infection). Cell type and time point are not known. The J gene is TRBJ2-7, the V gene TRBV20-1; D is uncertain. The CDR3 loop reads CSAPGDSYEQYF. The CDR3 DNA reads TGCAGTGCCCCCGGTGACTCCTACGAGCAGTACTTC.